One and the same sample provided the 27 T cell receptor beta chains below, sequenced in a study of human T cells and chemical hapten exposure. Via MiXCR, TCRdb re-called the RACE reads, giving one row per CDR3 protein. The sample yields around 80,000 distinct CDR3 sequences, 8.6% seen once. The time point denotes: healthy volunteer bleed at 6 weeks. The authors extracted total RNA from unfractionated whole blood. The specimen sequenced was whole blood. The receptors stem from a male donor in good health. Some clones in this sample may be carry-over from other donors' samples.

The chain links TRBV20-1 to TRBJ1-1; possible D gene TRBD1, 5 bases. Germline V lookup: CDR1 DFQATT, CDR2 SNEGSKA (reference sequence). The CDR3 totals 14 residues. Trimming took off 3 bases at V and 3 bases at J, with 14 bases between the two ends. The CDR3 is CSARGRVGDTEAFF. The CDR3 region has the DNA TGCAGTGCTAGGGGTAGGGTGGGGGACACTGAAGCTTTCTTT.

This clonotype was picked up a small number of times. Here the CDR3 reads CATNGQDEGDQPQHF. The CDR3 DNA is TGTGCCACTAACGGACAGGATGAGGGCGATCAGCCCCAGCATTTT. This rearrangement joins TRBV15 to TRBJ1-5, with 7 bases fitting TRBD1. The ends lost 9 bases at V and 5 bases at J; junction bases unmatched: 13. The V gene's germline CDR1 is LNHNV and CDR2 YYDKDF (reference sequence). The CDR3 is 15 residues long.

The chain recombines TRBV11-2 with TRBJ2-7, with D perhaps matching TRBD1 (5 bases). The CDR3 is 15 residues long. V gave up 6 bases and J gave up 2 bases, with 17 bases separating them. Germline CDR1 reads SGHAT; CDR2 reads FQNNGV. The CDR3 coding sequence is TGTGCCAGCAGTCCATCGAAGGGGATCACCTACGAGCAGTACTTC. Its protein is CASSPSKGITYEQYF.

The sample holds many counts of this clonotype. The chain couples TRBV25-1 to TRBJ2-3; the D is unclear. V lost 1 base and J 6 bases, leaving 8 bases between the germline ends. The CDR3 spans 13 residues. Germline-derived CDR1 and CDR2 are MGHDK and SYGVNS. The CDR3 bases are TGTGCCAGCAGTGAATGGGTCAACGATACGCAGTATTTT. Translated: CASSEWVNDTQYF.

The V call is TRBV11-3, the J call TRBJ2-1, with 11 positions matching TRBD2. This CDR3 spans 16 amino acids. Germline V gene data show CDR1 as SGHNT and CDR2 as YENEEA. J gave up 9 bases and V 3 bases, and 10 bases lay outside the gene matches. Here the CDR3 reads CASSFTSGSFSSEQFF. The DNA of the CDR3 is TGTGCCAGCAGCTTCACTAGCGGGAGCTTTTCGAGTGAGCAGTTCTTC. Looking up the rest from reference TRBV11-3 and TRBJ2-1 gives the full variable domain: EAGVVQSPRYKIIEKKQPVAFWCNPISGHNTLYWYLQNLGQGPELLIRYENEEAVDDSQLPKDRFSAERLKGVDSTLKIQPAELGDSAVYLCASSFTSGSFSSEQFFGPGTRLTVL.

This clonotype was seen a handful of times. The chain links TRBV7-2 to TRBJ2-1; D is unresolved. This CDR3 spans 14 amino acids. Germline loops: CDR1 SGHTA, CDR2 FQGNSA. Trimming removed 3 bases from V and 2 bases from J, with 8 bases in between. The CDR3 is CASSFAGPYNEQFF. The CDR3 nucleotides are TGTGCCAGCAGCTTTGCAGGTCCCTACAATGAGCAGTTCTTC.

The chain couples TRBV7-9 to TRBJ2-5, with 10 bases lining up with TRBD2. Germline CDR1 is SEHNR and CDR2 is FQNEAQ (reference sequence). Trimming at V came to 4 bases and at J to 3 bases, leaving 2 bases not matched to a gene. There are 14 residues in the CDR3. In nucleotides, the CDR3 is TGTGCCAGCAGCTCCCTAGCGGGAGAAGAGACCCAGTACTTC. Residues: CASSSLAGEETQYF.

V is TRBV12-3 or TRBV12-4 and J is TRBJ1-1, with 8 bases fitting TRBD1. The V and J ends lost 2 bases and 4 bases, in that order; junction bases with no gene match: 6. The CDR3 runs to 15 residues. The CDR3 nucleotides read TGTGCCAGCAGTTTACAGGGGGCAAGTGTCACTGAAGCTTTCTTT. It yields the protein CASSLQGASVTEAFF.

This rearrangement joins TRBV27 to TRBJ1-5; maybe TRBD1 (6 bases). CDR3 size: 17 residues. V shed 5 bases and J shed 0 bases, with 17 bases lying between them. The germline V gene encodes CDR1 MNHEY and CDR2 SMNVEV (reference sequence). Here the CDR3 DNA reads TGTGCCAGCAGTGCGCTAACACAGGGAATTAGCAATCAGCCCCAGCATTTT. This codes for CASSALTQGISNQPQHF.

There are a few counts of this clonotype. The V call is TRBV5-1, the J call TRBJ2-7; 10 bases map to TRBD1. Trimming at V came to 7 bases and at J to 5 bases, leaving 12 bases not matched to a gene. In germline, CDR1 is SGHRS, CDR2 YFSETQ. The CDR3 extends over 15 amino acids. CDR3 in amino acids: CASSNEGQGLDEQYF. Here the CDR3 DNA reads TGCGCCAGCTCAAACGAGGGACAGGGGTTAGACGAGCAGTACTTC.

This clonotype was detected a few times. V gene TRBV15 combines with J gene TRBJ1-5; D gene unclear. This CDR3 has 15 amino acids. Germline-derived CDR1 and CDR2 are LNHNV and YYDKDF (reference sequence). V was shortened by 0 bases and J by 0 bases, with 6 bases between the two germline ends. The DNA of the CDR3 is TGTGCCACCAGCAGAGATGACCCTAGCAATCAGCCCCAGCATTTT. Its translation is CATSRDDPSNQPQHF.

The V gene is TRBV6-1, the J gene TRBJ2-1; the match to TRBD1 covers 9 bases. This CDR3 contains 15 residues. Losses at the gene ends were 9 bases for V and 5 bases for J; bases not matched to a gene: 11. The V gene's germline CDR1 is MNHNS and CDR2 SASEGT. The CDR3 sequence is CASQRRQGENNEQFF. The DNA of the CDR3 is TGTGCCAGTCAGAGGAGACAGGGGGAAAACAATGAGCAGTTCTTC.

This clonotype was seen ten or more times. The chain carries TRBV29-1 and TRBJ2-4; 7 bases are a match to TRBD1. Germline V CDR1 and CDR2: SQVTM, ANQGSEA. The V segment lost 6 bases and the J segment 6 bases; nucleotides outside the gene matches: 5. The CDR3 has 12 residues. CDR3 DNA sequence: TGCAGCGTGGAACGGGACAGAAACATTCAGTACTTC. Translated, it gives CSVERDRNIQYF.

This clonotype was counted at least ten times. This chain links TRBV7-9 with TRBJ2-7; tentatively, D is TRBD1 or TRBD2 (5 bases each). Trimming took 5 bases from V and 0 from J, leaving 14 bases between them. CDR3 length: 15 residues. The V gene's germline CDR1 is SEHNR and CDR2 FQNEAQ (reference sequence). This CDR3 reads CASSPRDRSSYEQYF. CDR3 nucleotides: TGTGCCAGCAGCCCCCGGGACCGGAGCTCCTACGAGCAGTACTTC.

The sample holds a few counts of this clonotype. The chain combines TRBV10-3 with TRBJ2-1; 7 bases align to TRBD2. Germline trimming cut 8 bases from V and 3 bases from J; bases unmatched to any gene: 1. This CDR3 region has 12 residues. The V gene's germline CDR1 is ENHRY and CDR2 SYGVKD. The CDR3 DNA is TGTGCCATCCGGGGGGACTACAATGAGCAGTTCTTC. Encoded protein: CAIRGDYNEQFF.

The chain recombines TRBV11-2 with TRBJ1-3; D not resolved. There are 14 residues in the CDR3. Germline V CDR1 and CDR2: SGHAT, FQNNGV. V was shortened by 5 bases and J by 2 bases, with 10 bases between the two germline ends. The CDR3 DNA reads as TGTGCCAGCAGCCCTAGTGGGGCTGGAAACACCATATATTTT. Its translation is CASSPSGAGNTIYF.

The sample holds a few counts of this clonotype. V is TRBV24-1 and J is TRBJ2-2, with TRBD1 matching 8 bases. CDR1 and CDR2 from the germline V gene are KGHDR and SFDVKD. The J segment lost 0 bases and the V segment lost 8 bases, leaving 10 bases of the junction unmatched. This CDR3 comprises 17 residues. The chain's CDR3 is CATMSGGQAANTGELFF. The CDR3 bases are TGTGCCACCATGTCCGGGGGACAGGCCGCGAACACCGGGGAGCTGTTTTTT.

This clonotype showed up many times. The rearrangement uses TRBV5-4 and TRBJ1-2; 7 bases are shared with TRBD1. This CDR3 spans 15 amino acids. Per germline, CDR1 SGHNT and CDR2 YYREEE (reference sequence). Trimming took 5 bases from V and 6 from J; bases not matched to a gene: 13. The CDR3 DNA is TGTGCCAGCAGTCACAGTGACAGGGCTCAAAATGGCTACACCTTC. It is translated as CASSHSDRAQNGYTF. The full variable domain, completed using reference TRBV5-4 and TRBJ1-2, is ETGVTQSPTHLIKTRGQQVTLRCSSQSGHNTVSWYQQALGQGPQFIFQYYREEENGRGNFPPRFSGLQFPNYSSELNVNALELDDSALYLCASSHSDRAQNGYTFGSGTRLTVV.

About this clonotype: The junction and the germline gene differ at one end; a read error may be behind it. The V call is TRBV27, the J call TRBJ2-1, with D perhaps being TRBD1 or TRBD2 (5 bases each). The CDR3 has 12 residues. In germline, CDR1 is MNHEY, CDR2 SMNVEV (reference sequence). CDR3 bases: TGTGCCAGCAGTTTTGGTGGGGGTGAGCAGATCTTC. The encoded protein is CASSFGGGEQIF.

The sample holds a few counts of this clonotype. The rearrangement links TRBV10-3 to TRBJ1-2; no reliable D call. Germline CDR1 is ENHRY and CDR2 is SYGVKD. This CDR3 has 13 amino acids. The ends were cut back, 2 bases at V and 7 bases at J, with 11 bases in the middle. CDR3 loop: CAISEGRVGGYTF. The DNA for the CDR3 is TGTGCCATCAGTGAGGGGAGAGTTGGTGGCTACACCTTC.

This clonotype appeared once. The V gene is TRBV20-1, the J gene TRBJ2-3; possible D gene TRBD2, 5 bases. The CDR3 has 14 residues. Germline V gene lookup returns CDR1 DFQATT and CDR2 SNEGSKA (reference sequence). V was cut by 3 bases and J by 0 bases, with 10 bases left in between. CDR3 sequence (DNA): TGCAGTGCTAGGGGAGCGGAGAGCACAGATACGCAGTATTTT. It specifies CSARGAESTDTQYF.

This sequence joins TRBV5-1 and TRBJ2-5; tentatively, D is TRBD2 (5 bases). The length of the CDR3 is 14 residues. The V gene lost 3 bases and the J gene lost 3 bases, with 12 bases spanning the gap. Per germline, CDR1 SGHRS and CDR2 YFSETQ. CDR3: CASSSTSSEETQYF. The CDR3 DNA reads as TGCGCCAGCAGCTCTACTAGTTCCGAAGAGACCCAGTACTTC.

This clonotype was observed a handful of times. The V call is TRBV15, the J call TRBJ1-1; 11 bases match TRBD1. This CDR3 spans 14 amino acids. Trimming took 4 bases from V and 5 from J; bases not matched to a gene: 3. Per the germline V gene, CDR1 is LNHNV and CDR2 is YYDKDF (reference sequence). CDR3 sequence reads: CATSIGQGATEAFF. DNA for the CDR3: TGTGCCACCAGCATCGGACAGGGGGCAACTGAAGCTTTCTTT. The full variable domain, its missing parts supplied by reference TRBV15 and TRBJ1-1, is DAMVIQNPRYQVTQFGKPVTLSCSQTLNHNVMYWYQQKSSQAPKLLFHYYDKDFNNEADTPDNFQSRRPNTSFCFLDIRSPGLGDTAMYLCATSIGQGATEAFFGQGTRLTVV.

There are a few counts of this clonotype. For the CDR3, the DNA is TGTGCCAGCAAGGGACGGCTTCACCCTAATCAGCCCCAGCATTTT. Translated: CASKGRLHPNQPQHF. The J gene is TRBJ1-5, the V gene TRBV2, with D possibly being TRBD1 (5 bases). Trimming left V 7 bases short and J 4 bases short, with 17 bases between. The germline CDR1 and CDR2 sequences are SNHLY and FYNNEI. The CDR3 is made up of 15 amino acids.

The gene calls are TRBV7-8 and TRBJ1-5, with D perhaps matching TRBD1 (5 bases). The germline CDR1 and CDR2 sequences are SGHVS and FQNEAQ. Trimming shortened V by 0 bases and J by 6 bases, and 12 bases separated the two germline ends. The CDR3 consists of 15 residues. The CDR3 region is CASSLAGITGQPQHF. In nucleotides, the CDR3 is TGTGCCAGCAGCTTAGCGGGAATAACAGGTCAGCCCCAGCATTTT.

This chain connects TRBV3-1 to TRBJ2-7, with D unclear. Per the germline V gene, CDR1 is LGHDT and CDR2 is YNNKEL (reference sequence). The CDR3 runs to 12 residues. Trimming took off 4 bases at V and 4 bases at J, with 8 bases between the two ends. The CDR3 spells CASSLIGYEQYF. CDR3 nucleotides: TGTGCCAGCAGCCTCATAGGTTACGAGCAGTACTTC.

This chain links TRBV3-1 with TRBJ2-7; D is undetermined. Deletions cut 0 bases from V and 4 bases from J, with 10 bases between. Per the germline V gene, CDR1 is LGHDT and CDR2 is YNNKEL (reference sequence). The CDR3 contains 14 residues. Written as DNA, the CDR3 is TGTGCCAGCAGCCAAGACCTTGGAGATTACGAGCAGTACTTC. Its protein product is CASSQDLGDYEQYF.